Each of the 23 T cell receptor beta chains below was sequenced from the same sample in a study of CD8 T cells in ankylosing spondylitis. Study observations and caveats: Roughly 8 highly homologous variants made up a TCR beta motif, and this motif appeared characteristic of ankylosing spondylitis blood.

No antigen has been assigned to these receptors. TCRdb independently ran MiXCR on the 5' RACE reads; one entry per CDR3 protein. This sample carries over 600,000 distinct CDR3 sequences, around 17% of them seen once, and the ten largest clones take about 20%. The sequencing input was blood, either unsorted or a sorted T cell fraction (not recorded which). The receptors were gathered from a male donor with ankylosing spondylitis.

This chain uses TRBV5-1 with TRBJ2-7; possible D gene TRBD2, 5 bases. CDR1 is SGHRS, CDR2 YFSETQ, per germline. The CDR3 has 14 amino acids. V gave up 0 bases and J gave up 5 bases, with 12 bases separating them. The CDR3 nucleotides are TGCGCCAGCAGCTTGGGATCCGGGGTTAACGAGCAGTACTTC. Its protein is CASSLGSGVNEQYF. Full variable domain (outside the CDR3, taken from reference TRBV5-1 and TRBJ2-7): KAGVTQTPRYLIKTRGQQVTLSCSPISGHRSVSWYQQTPGQGLQFLFEYFSETQRNKGNFPGRFSGRQFSNSRSEMNVSTLELGDSALYLCASSLGSGVNEQYFGPGTRLTVT.

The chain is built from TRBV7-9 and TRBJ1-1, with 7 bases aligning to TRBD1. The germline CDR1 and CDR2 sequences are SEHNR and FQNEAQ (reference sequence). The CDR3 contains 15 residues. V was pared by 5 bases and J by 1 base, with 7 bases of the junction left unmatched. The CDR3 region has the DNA TGTGCCAGCAGCGTGGAACAGGGGTGGAACACTGAAGCTTTCTTT. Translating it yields CASSVEQGWNTEAFF.

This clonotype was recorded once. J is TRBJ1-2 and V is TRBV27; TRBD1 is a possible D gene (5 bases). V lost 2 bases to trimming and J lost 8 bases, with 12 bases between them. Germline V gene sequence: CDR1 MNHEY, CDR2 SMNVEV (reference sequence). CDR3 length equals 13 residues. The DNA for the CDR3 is TGTGCCAGCAGTTTAACGGACACGGGGGGCTACACCTTC. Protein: CASSLTDTGGYTF.

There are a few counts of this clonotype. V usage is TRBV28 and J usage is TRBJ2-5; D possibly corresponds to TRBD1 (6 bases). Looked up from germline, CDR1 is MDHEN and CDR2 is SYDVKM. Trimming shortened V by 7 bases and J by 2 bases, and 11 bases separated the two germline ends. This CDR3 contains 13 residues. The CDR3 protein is CASKHGQQETQYF. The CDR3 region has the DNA TGTGCCAGCAAACACGGACAGCAAGAGACCCAGTACTTC.

The DNA for the CDR3 is TGTGCCAGCAGTTCCCGCGCGGCGGACACAGATACGCAGTATTTT. It is translated as CASSSRAADTDTQYF. The V and J genes are TRBV6-5 and TRBJ2-3; D remains unclear. The V gene lost 4 bases and the J gene lost 2 bases, with 13 bases spanning the gap. Germline CDR1 reads MNHEY; CDR2 reads SVGAGI. The CDR3 runs to 15 residues.

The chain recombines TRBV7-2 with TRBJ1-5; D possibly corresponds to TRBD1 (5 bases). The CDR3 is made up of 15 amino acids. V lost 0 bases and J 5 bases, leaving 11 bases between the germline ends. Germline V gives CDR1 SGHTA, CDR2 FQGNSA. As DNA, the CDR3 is TGTGCCAGCAGCTTAGCTGGCAGGGTCGATCAGCCCCAGCATTTT. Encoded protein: CASSLAGRVDQPQHF. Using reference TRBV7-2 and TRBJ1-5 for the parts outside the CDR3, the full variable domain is GAGVSQSPSNKVTEKGKDVELRCDPISGHTALYWYRQSLGQGLEFLIYFQGNSAPDKSGLPSDRFSAERTGGSVSTLTIQRTQQEDSAVYLCASSLAGRVDQPQHFGDGTRLSIL.

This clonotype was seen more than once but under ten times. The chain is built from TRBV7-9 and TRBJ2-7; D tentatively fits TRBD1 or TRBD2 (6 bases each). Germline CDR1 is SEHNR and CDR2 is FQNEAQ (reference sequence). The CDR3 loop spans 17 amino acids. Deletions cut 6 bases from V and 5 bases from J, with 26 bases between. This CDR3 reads CASSNLQGLGGADEQYF. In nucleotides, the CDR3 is TGTGCCAGCAGTAACCTCCAGGGTTTGGGGGGCGCGGACGAGCAGTACTTC.

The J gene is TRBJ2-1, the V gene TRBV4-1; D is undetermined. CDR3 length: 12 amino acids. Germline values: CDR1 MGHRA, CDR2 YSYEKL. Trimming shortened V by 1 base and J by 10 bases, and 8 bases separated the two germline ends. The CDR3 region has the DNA TGCGCCAGCAGCCAAGTTTTTGCCGAGCAGTTCTTC. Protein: CASSQVFAEQFF.

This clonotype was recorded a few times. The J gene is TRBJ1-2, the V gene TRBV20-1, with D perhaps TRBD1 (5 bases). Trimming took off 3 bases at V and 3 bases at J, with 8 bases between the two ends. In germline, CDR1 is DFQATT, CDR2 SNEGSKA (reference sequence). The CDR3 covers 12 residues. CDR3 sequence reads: CSASGGYYGYTF. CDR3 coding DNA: TGCAGTGCTAGTGGGGGATACTATGGCTACACCTTC.

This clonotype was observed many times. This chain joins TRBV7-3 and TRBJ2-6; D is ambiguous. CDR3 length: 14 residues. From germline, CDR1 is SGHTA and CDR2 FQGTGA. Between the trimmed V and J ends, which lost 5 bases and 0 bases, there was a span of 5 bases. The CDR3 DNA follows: TGTGCCAGCAGCAACCCCTCTGGGGCCAACGTCCTGACTTTC. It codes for CASSNPSGANVLTF.

CDR3 loop: CASSRTSGVAPYEQYF. The CDR3 bases are TGCGCCAGCAGCCGCACTAGCGGGGTGGCCCCATACGAGCAGTACTTC. The rearrangement uses TRBV4-3 and TRBJ2-7; TRBD2 matches at 10 bases. V dropped 4 bases and J dropped 4; count of bases not matched to a gene: 10. Germline V gene sequence: CDR1 LGHNA, CDR2 YSLEER. This CDR3 region has 16 residues.

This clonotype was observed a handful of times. The CDR3 spells CASRAGDTYEQYF. In nucleotides, the CDR3 is TGCGCCAGCCGGGCGGGGGATACCTACGAGCAGTACTTC. The chain joins TRBV5-1 to TRBJ2-7; 7 bases agree with TRBD2. Germline-derived CDR1 and CDR2 are SGHRS and YFSETQ. The CDR3 runs 13 residues. Trimming cost V 7 bases and J 2 bases; bases outside gene matches: 6.

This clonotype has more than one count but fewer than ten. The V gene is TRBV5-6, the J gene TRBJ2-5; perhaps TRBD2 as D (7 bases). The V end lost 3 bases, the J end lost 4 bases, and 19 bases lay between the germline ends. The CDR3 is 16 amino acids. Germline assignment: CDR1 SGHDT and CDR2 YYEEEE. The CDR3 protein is CASSSSYGGGGETQYF. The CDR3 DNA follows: TGTGCCAGCAGCTCCTCCTATGGCGGGGGCGGAGAGACCCAGTACTTC. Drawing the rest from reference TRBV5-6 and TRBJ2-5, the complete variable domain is DAGVTQSPTHLIKTRGQQVTLRCSPKSGHDTVSWYQQALGQGPQFIFQYYEEEERQRGNFPDRFSGHQFPNYSSELNVNALLLGDSALYLCASSSSYGGGGETQYFGPGTRLLVL.

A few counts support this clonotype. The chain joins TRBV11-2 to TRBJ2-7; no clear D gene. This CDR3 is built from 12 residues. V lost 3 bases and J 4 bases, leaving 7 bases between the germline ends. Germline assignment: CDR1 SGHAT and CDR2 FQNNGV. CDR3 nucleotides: TGTGCCAGCAGCTTCGTAGAGTACGAGCAGTACTTC. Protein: CASSFVEYEQYF.

CDR3 in amino acids: CASSIRANTEAFF. CDR3 in DNA: TGTGCCAGCAGTATCCGGGCGAACACTGAAGCTTTCTTT. The chain couples TRBV12-3 or TRBV12-4 to TRBJ1-1; D unclear. The CDR3 totals 13 residues. The V end was cut by 5 bases, the J end by 1 base, with 8 bases between.

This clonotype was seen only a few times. Here the CDR3 DNA reads TGTGCCAGCTCACCAGTTTTTGGTAACTATGGCTACACCTTC. Protein product: CASSPVFGNYGYTF. The V call is TRBV18, the J call TRBJ1-2; D call uncertain. Germline CDR1 and CDR2: KGHSH and LQKENI. This CDR3 has 14 amino acids. Trimming stripped 2 bases from V and 1 base from J, with 8 bases between.

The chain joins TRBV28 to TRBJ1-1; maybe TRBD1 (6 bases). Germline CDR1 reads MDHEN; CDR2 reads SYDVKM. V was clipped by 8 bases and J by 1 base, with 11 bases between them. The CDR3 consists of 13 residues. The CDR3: CASLRQENTEAFF. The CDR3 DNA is TGTGCCAGCCTGCGACAGGAGAACACTGAAGCTTTCTTT.

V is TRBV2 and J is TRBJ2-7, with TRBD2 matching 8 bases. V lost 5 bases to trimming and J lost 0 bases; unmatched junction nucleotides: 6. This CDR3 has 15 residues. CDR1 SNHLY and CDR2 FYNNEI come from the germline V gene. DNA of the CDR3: TGTGCCAGCAGTTCTAGCGGGCTAACCTCCTACGAGCAGTACTTC. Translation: CASSSSGLTSYEQYF.

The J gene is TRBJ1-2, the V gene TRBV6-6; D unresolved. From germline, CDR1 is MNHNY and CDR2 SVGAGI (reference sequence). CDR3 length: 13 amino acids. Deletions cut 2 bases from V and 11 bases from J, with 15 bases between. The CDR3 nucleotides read TGTGCCAGCAGTTACCCCCCATTGGAGGGTTACACCTTC. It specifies CASSYPPLEGYTF.

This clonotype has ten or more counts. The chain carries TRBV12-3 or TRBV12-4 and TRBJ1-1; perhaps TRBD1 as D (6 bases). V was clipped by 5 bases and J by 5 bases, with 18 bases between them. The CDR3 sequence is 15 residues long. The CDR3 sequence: CASSPNLSGATEAFF. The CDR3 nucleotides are TGTGCCAGCAGTCCCAATCTATCAGGGGCGACTGAAGCTTTCTTT.

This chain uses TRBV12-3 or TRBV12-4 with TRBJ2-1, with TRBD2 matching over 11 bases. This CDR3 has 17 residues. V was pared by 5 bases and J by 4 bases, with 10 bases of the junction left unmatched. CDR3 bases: TGTGCCAGCAGTACCATTCCCGGACTAGCGGGTTACAATGAGCAGTTCTTC. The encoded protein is CASSTIPGLAGYNEQFF.

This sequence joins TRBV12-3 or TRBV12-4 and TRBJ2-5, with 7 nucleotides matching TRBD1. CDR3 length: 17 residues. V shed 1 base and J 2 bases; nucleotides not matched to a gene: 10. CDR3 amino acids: CASSLGTGDSSQETQYF. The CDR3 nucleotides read TGTGCCAGCAGTTTAGGGACTGGGGACAGTAGTCAAGAGACCCAGTACTTC.

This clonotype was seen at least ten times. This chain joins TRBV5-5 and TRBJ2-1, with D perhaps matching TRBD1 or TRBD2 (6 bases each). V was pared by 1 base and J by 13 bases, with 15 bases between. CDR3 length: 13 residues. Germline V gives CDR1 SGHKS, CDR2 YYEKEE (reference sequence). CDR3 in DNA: TGTGCCAGCAGCTTGAGGGGGGACCCTGGCCAGTTCTTC. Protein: CASSLRGDPGQFF.